This TCR beta chain was captured in a study of vaccination and CD4 T cells after COVID-19. Study conclusions and caveats: It was observed that, in convalescent patients, a median about 83% of reactive clones arose only post-vaccination.

Oncomine TCR Beta short-read sequencing was applied to DNA from cultured CD4+ T cells. TCRdb re-called the PCR reads through MiXCR, storing one row per CDR3 protein. Of under 25,000 distinct CDR3 sequences listed, 23% are singletons. As concerns this clonotype: The antigen is undetermined.

From germline, CDR1 is MNHNS and CDR2 SASEGT. Trimming took 2 bases from V and 3 from J; bases not matched to a gene: 4. This CDR3 is built from 15 residues. Treatment specified: approximately nine-day PBMC culture with coronavirus spike peptide pools or control peptides (ViraFEST assay). TCRs were sequenced by ViraFEST after antigen-specific T cells had been expanded with peptide pools. Around 2 million PBMCs per well were cultured with roughly 9.6 IU/ml IL-2 and 10 ug/ml peptide pools. V is TRBV6-1 and J is TRBJ2-3; 8 nucleotides line up with TRBD2. The origin of this receptor is a human donor with COVID-19. The sample was cultured CD4+ T cells from blood. The CDR3 region has the DNA TGTGCCAGCAGTGAACAGCGGGGGCGTACAGATACGCAGTATTTT. It codes for CASSEQRGRTDTQYF.